This T cell receptor beta chain was identified during a study of T cell responses to AZD1222 COVID-19 vaccine. Points from the study as a whole: Baseline testing showed seropositivity in only five or six AZD1222 recipients.

This CDR3 is 14 amino acids long. The V and J ends lost 4 bases and 1 base, in that order; junction bases with no gene match: 2. Germline CDR1 reads SGHTA; CDR2 reads FQGNSA. The table came from immunoSEQ multiplex PCR; TCRdb's copy has only in-frame clones and leaves some out. The table has about 150,000 clones, about 90% seen once. With respect to this clone: Its antigen is undetermined.

The sequence came from an adult in good health. Sequenced here: peripheral blood, sampled on day 0 of AZD1222 vaccination. This chain joins TRBV7-2 and TRBJ1-1; 8 positions agree with TRBD1. The chain's CDR3 is CASSSQGENTEAFF. CDR3 DNA sequence: TGTGCCAGCAGCTCACAGGGGGAGAACACTGAAGCTTTCTTT.